At least ten counts were recorded for the clone carrying this TCR beta chain. The antigen is unknown. This sample stems from a study of Graves' ophthalmopathy and Graves' hyperthyroidism. Looking at the study overall: Investigators collected peripheral blood at initial diagnosis, before any treatment was given. Points from the study as a whole: With over 85% sensitivity and 75% to 84% specificity, a 13-signature model separated ophthalmopathy from stable hyperthyroidism. The authors also found most expanded thyroid clonotypes above 0.001 frequency in blood.

TCR beta CDR3 regions were amplified from RNA transcripts. The authors performed first-round RT-PCR with HTBI primers and then a second-round multiplex PCR. In TCRdb, the multiplex PCR reads were re-called with MiXCR into one record per CDR3 protein. In the table there are roughly 500,000 distinct CDR3 sequences, about an eighth of which are singletons. PBMCs stemmed from 9 to 10 ml of fresh peripheral blood. This CDR3 is built from 12 residues. Between the trimmed V and J ends, which lost 4 bases and 2 bases, there was a span of 8 bases. Germline CDR1 and CDR2: GTSNPN and SVGIG (reference sequence). This chain uses TRBV30 with TRBJ1-2, with D uncertain. This TCR was sampled from a woman in her thirties with Graves' ophthalmopathy. Sequenced sample: blood. CDR3 bases: TGTGCCTGGATGCGGGAGAACTATGGCTACACCTTC. Encoded protein: CAWMRENYGYTF.